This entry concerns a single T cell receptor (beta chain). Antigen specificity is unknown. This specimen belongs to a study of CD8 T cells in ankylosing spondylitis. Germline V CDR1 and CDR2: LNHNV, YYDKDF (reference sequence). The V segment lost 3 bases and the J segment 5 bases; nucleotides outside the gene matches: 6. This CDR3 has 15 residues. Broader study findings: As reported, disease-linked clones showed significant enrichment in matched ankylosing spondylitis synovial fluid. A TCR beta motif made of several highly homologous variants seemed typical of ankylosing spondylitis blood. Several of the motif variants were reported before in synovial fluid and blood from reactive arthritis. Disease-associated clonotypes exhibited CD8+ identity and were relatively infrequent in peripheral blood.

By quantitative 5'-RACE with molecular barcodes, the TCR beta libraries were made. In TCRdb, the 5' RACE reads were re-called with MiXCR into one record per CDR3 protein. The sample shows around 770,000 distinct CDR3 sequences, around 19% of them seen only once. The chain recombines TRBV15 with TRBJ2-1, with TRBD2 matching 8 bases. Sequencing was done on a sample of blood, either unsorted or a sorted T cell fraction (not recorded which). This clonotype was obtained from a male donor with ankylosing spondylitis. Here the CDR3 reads CATSSTLAGDNEQFF. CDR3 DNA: TGTGCCACCAGCAGTACTCTAGCGGGCGACAATGAGCAGTTCTTC. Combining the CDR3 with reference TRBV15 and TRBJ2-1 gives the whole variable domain DAMVIQNPRYQVTQFGKPVTLSCSQTLNHNVMYWYQQKSSQAPKLLFHYYDKDFNNEADTPDNFQSRRPNTSFCFLDIRSPGLGDTAMYLCATSSTLAGDNEQFFGPGTRLTVL.